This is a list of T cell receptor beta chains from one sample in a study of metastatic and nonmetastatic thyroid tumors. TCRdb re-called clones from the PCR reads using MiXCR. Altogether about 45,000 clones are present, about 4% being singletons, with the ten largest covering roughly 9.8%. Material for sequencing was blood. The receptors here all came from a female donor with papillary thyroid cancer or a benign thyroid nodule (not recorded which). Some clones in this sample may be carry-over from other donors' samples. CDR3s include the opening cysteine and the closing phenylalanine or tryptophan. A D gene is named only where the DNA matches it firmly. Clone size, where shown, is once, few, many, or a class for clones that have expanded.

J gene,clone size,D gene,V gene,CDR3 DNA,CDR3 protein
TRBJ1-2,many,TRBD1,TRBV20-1,TGCAGTGCGAGTGGACAGGGCCGCAACTATGGCTACACCTTC,CSASGQGRNYGYTF
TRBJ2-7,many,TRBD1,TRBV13,TGTGCCAGCAGCCCGACAGGGGTTCACGAGCAGTACTTC,CASSPTGVHEQYF
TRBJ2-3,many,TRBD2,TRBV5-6,TGTGCCAGCAGCTTGGGGACTAGCGGGACCACAGATACGCAGTATTTT,CASSLGTSGTTDTQYF
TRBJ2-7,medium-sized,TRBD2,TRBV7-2,TGTGCCAGCAGCTTCGGACTAGGAACCTACGAGCAGTACTTC,CASSFGLGTYEQYF
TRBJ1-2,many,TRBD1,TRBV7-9,TGTGCCAGCAGCTTAATGGGGAGGACAGGGGGCTATGGCTACACCTTC,CASSLMGRTGGYGYTF
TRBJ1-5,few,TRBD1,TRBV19,TGTGCCAGTAGTATAGATCGGGGGAACAGGGGCGGCGATCAGCCCCAGCATTTT,CASSIDRGNRGGDQPQHF
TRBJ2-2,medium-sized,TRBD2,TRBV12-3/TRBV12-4,TGTGCCAGCCAGCTAGGCGGGAGGTCGTTTACCGGGGAGCTGTTTTTT,CASQLGGRSFTGELFF
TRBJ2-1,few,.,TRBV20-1,TGCAGTGCTAGGGAGACCACGGGGGGCCAGGATGAGCAGTTCTTC,CSARETTGGQDEQFF
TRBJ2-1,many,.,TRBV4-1,TGCGCCAGCAGCCAAGTTTCGGCCAGCTCCTACAATGAGCAGTTCTTC,CASSQVSASSYNEQFF
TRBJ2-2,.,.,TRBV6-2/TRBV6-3,TGTGCCAGCAGTTACGATTCTACCGGGGAGCTGTTTTTT,CASSYDSTGELFF
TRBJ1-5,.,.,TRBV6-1,TGTGCCAGCATCGCCTTTAGCAATCAGCCCCAGCATTTT,CASIAFSNQPQHF
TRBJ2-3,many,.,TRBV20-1,TGCAGTGCTAGAGAGGCAGATACGCAGTATTTT,CSAREADTQYF
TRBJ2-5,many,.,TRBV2,TGTGCCAGCAGGAGGGAGGGGGGAGGAGAGACCCAGTACTTC,CASRREGGGETQYF
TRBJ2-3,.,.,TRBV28,TGTGCCAGTCGGGACTTCCTTGGGGGCACAGATACGCAGTATTTT,CASRDFLGGTDTQYF
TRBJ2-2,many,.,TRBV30,TGTGTCCAACCCCGATACACCGGGGAGCTGTTTTTT,CVQPRYTGELFF